This T cell receptor beta chain was sequenced in a study of cytomegalovirus exposure and HLA in healthy donors. Turning to the study itself: The 95 million to 120 million unique TCR beta sequences, from around 200 million T cells, were found by an earlier analysis.

Germline CDR1 is SGHNT and CDR2 is YYREEE (reference sequence). This CDR3 is 16 amino acids long. Trimming cost V 0 bases and J 2 bases; bases outside gene matches: 2. Vbeta (60) and Jbeta (13) primers were used in the PCR. The assay was immunoSEQ multiplex PCR, and TCRdb's table has in-frame clones only and misses some. The table shows some 71,000 clones, with roughly three quarters occurring only once. What was sequenced was PBMCs. The J gene is TRBJ1-6, the V gene TRBV5-4; TRBD1 aligns across 7 bases. The clonotype was recovered from a man aged 18-30 years in good health and CMV-seronegative. The CDR3: CASSLGGGAYNSPLHF. In DNA form, the CDR3 reads TGTGCCAGCAGCTTGGGAGGGGGCGCCTATAATTCACCCCTCCACTTT.